A selection of T cell receptor beta chains follows, all from one sample in a study of cytomegalovirus exposure and HLA in healthy donors. Using immunoSEQ multiplex PCR, the repertoire was profiled, and TCRdb retains in-frame clones only, with some absent. The sample carries about 120,000 clones, 79% recorded once. The specimen sequenced was PBMCs. These TCRs come from a man aged 18 to 30 in good health and CMV-seronegative. CDR3s include the opening cysteine and the closing phenylalanine or tryptophan. The order of the fields is clone size, CDR3 length, V gene, J gene, D gene, CDR3 DNA, CDR3 protein. The D gene is left open where the match is weak. Part of the rows lack a size; the others show once, few, many or a class for expanded clones.

abundance: -
len: 12
v_gene: TRBV19
j_gene: TRBJ1-1
d_gene: -
CDR3nt: TGTGCCAGTAGTAGAACAGGGAGTGAAGCTTTCTTT
CDR3aa: CASSRTGSEAFF

abundance: -
len: 16
v_gene: TRBV4-2
j_gene: TRBJ1-5
d_gene: -
CDR3nt: TGTGCCAGCAGCCGCACAGGGATGCGAAGCAATCAGCCCCAGCATTTT
CDR3aa: CASSRTGMRSNQPQHF

abundance: -
len: 15
v_gene: TRBV18
j_gene: TRBJ1-1
d_gene: TRBD1
CDR3nt: TGTGCCAGCTCACCACCAGCGACAGGGTGGACTGAAGCTTTCTTT
CDR3aa: CASSPPATGWTEAFF

abundance: -
len: 13
v_gene: TRBV7-8
j_gene: TRBJ2-7
d_gene: -
CDR3nt: TGTGCCAGCAGCCTCCCTAGCTCCTACGAGCAGTACTTC
CDR3aa: CASSLPSSYEQYF

abundance: -
len: 12
v_gene: TRBV2
j_gene: TRBJ1-1
d_gene: -
CDR3nt: TGTGCCAGCAGTGCCCGGGAGTGGGAAGCTTTCTTT
CDR3aa: CASSAREWEAFF

abundance: -
len: 15
v_gene: TRBV7-9
j_gene: TRBJ2-5
d_gene: TRBD1
CDR3nt: TGTGCCAGCAGCTACATGGGGGCAGGGACAGAGGAGCAGTACTTC
CDR3aa: CASSYMGAGTEEQYF

abundance: -
len: 16
v_gene: TRBV18
j_gene: TRBJ1-5
d_gene: -
CDR3nt: TGTGCCAGCTCACCACGACGGCAGTCCGGGGATCAGCCCCAGCATTTT
CDR3aa: CASSPRRQSGDQPQHF

abundance: -
len: 15
v_gene: TRBV6-1
j_gene: TRBJ2-1
d_gene: TRBD1
CDR3nt: TGTGCCAGCAGTGAATCCGGGACAGGGTACAATGAGCAGTTCTTC
CDR3aa: CASSESGTGYNEQFF

abundance: few
len: 18
v_gene: TRBV11-2
j_gene: TRBJ2-1
d_gene: TRBD2
CDR3nt: TGTGCCAGCAGCTTAAATTTTCTAGGACTAGCTAACTACAATGAGCAGTTCTTC
CDR3aa: CASSLNFLGLANYNEQFF

abundance: -
len: 13
v_gene: TRBV6-6
j_gene: TRBJ1-5
d_gene: -
CDR3nt: TGTGCCAGCAGTTACTCGCAGAATCAGCCCCAGCATTTT
CDR3aa: CASSYSQNQPQHF

abundance: once
len: 11
v_gene: TRBV2
j_gene: TRBJ1-1
d_gene: -
CDR3nt: TGTGCCAGCAGGGGGGGCACTGAAGCTTTCTTT
CDR3aa: CASRGGTEAFF

abundance: -
len: 16
v_gene: TRBV4-3
j_gene: TRBJ2-7
d_gene: -
CDR3nt: TGCGCCAGCAGCCAAGATCCCGGGAGCGGTCTGTCCGAGCAGTACTTC
CDR3aa: CASSQDPGSGLSEQYF